This entry describes one TCR beta chain. Its antigen is unknown. The CDR3 has 14 residues. CDR1 SNHLY and CDR2 FYNNEI come from the germline V gene. Making cDNA involved eight separate reactions per sample. TCRdb re-called the 5' RACE reads; one entry per CDR3 protein, DNA not given. The sample totals 310,000 or so distinct CDR3 sequences. This sample is drawn from a study of monozygotic twins with inflammatory bowel disease. Study-level results: Similarity of repertoires did not differ between concordant and discordant twins, possibly from limited power. People with IBD had fewer clonotypes in common with others than healthy twins did, especially with disease activity.

The receptor was derived from a human donor with ulcerative colitis or Crohn's disease, or a healthy co-twin of an affected twin (not recorded which). The V and J genes are TRBV2 and TRBJ2-7; TCRdb calls TRBD1, which cannot be checked without DNA. Specimen: blood. The CDR3 loop is CASRLGQGPYEQYF.